The 27 T cell receptor beta chains below all came from one sample that was sequenced in a study of blood T cell repertoires in COVID-19. The repertoire was sequenced with immunoSEQ multiplex PCR; TCRdb's copy has only in-frame clones and lacks some. This table holds 200,000 to 250,000 clones, around 84% found once. The sequenced material came from peripheral blood. These receptors originate from a woman of 80 years or more with active or convalescent COVID-19.

The rearrangement joins TRBV5-1 to TRBJ2-7; TRBD1 aligns across 7 bases. The V segment lost 4 bases and the J segment 1 base; nucleotides outside the gene matches: 5. The CDR3 covers 14 residues. Germline V CDR1 and CDR2: SGHRS, YFSETQ. The CDR3: CASSPLTGSYEQYF. As DNA, the CDR3 is TGCGCCAGCAGCCCCCTGACAGGGTCCTACGAGCAGTACTTC.

The chain recombines TRBV11-3 with TRBJ2-2; TRBD2 matches 11 bases. Germline trimming cut 5 bases from V and 3 bases from J; bases unmatched to any gene: 11. From germline, CDR1 is SGHNT and CDR2 YENEEA. This CDR3 region has 18 residues. The DNA for the CDR3 is TGTGCCAGCAGCGGTGGACTAGCGGGCTCGCTCTACACCGGGGAGCTGTTTTTT. It specifies CASSGGLAGSLYTGELFF. Full variable domain (rest looked up from reference TRBV11-3 and TRBJ2-2): EAGVVQSPRYKIIEKKQPVAFWCNPISGHNTLYWYLQNLGQGPELLIRYENEEAVDDSQLPKDRFSAERLKGVDSTLKIQPAELGDSAVYLCASSGGLAGSLYTGELFFGEGSRLTVL.

The chain uses TRBV6-5 and TRBJ1-5; 8 positions agree with TRBD1. CDR3 length: 14 residues. J was trimmed by 7 bases and V by 7 bases; bases with no gene match: 9. Germline V gives CDR1 MNHEY, CDR2 SVGAGI. CDR3 nucleotide sequence: TGTGCCAGCAAAGGACAGGGAGACGGACAGCCCCAGCATTTT. Amino acid sequence: CASKGQGDGQPQHF.

CDR3 sequence (DNA): TGTGCCAGCAGCGCCTCCCCCGGGGGAGGAGGCTACACCTTC. Its protein is CASSASPGGGGYTF. The chain has TRBV9 and TRBJ1-2; possible D gene TRBD1, 5 bases. CDR1 and CDR2 (germline): SGDLS, YYNGEE. Trimming shortened V by 3 bases and J by 8 bases, and 17 bases separated the two germline ends. The CDR3 contains 14 residues.

The chain joins TRBV27 to TRBJ2-3; 8 positions match TRBD1. Germline lookup yields CDR1 MNHEY and CDR2 SMNVEV (reference sequence). After removal of 6 bases from V and 2 bases from J, the junction contained 10 bases not matched to a gene. This CDR3 has 16 residues. CDR3 sequence (DNA): TGTGCCAGCAGGGGTCAGGGGGCGGGATTCACAGATACGCAGTATTTT. Its protein is CASRGQGAGFTDTQYF.

This chain links TRBV7-3 with TRBJ2-3; D uncertain. This CDR3 spans 14 amino acids. Germline loops: CDR1 SGHTA, CDR2 FQGTGA. V was trimmed by 6 bases and J by 1 base, leaving 11 bases between them. The CDR3 protein is CASSVGPRTDTQYF. CDR3 in DNA: TGTGCCAGCAGTGTTGGGCCGCGCACAGATACGCAGTATTTT.

The gene calls are TRBV18 and TRBJ1-1, with D possibly matching TRBD1 (5 bases). Trimming removed 8 bases at V and 5 bases at J, with 12 bases between. The CDR3 has 12 amino acids. From germline, CDR1 is KGHSH and CDR2 LQKENI. Here the CDR3 DNA reads TGTGCCAGCCCACTCAGGGCGACTGAAGCTTTCTTT. Amino acids: CASPLRATEAFF.

This clone showed up just a few times. The V and J genes are TRBV19 and TRBJ1-6; tentatively, D is TRBD1 (6 bases). The germline CDR1 and CDR2 sequences are LNHDA and SQIVND (reference sequence). CDR3 size: 16 residues. The V end was cut by 6 bases, the J end by 7 bases, with 19 bases between. The CDR3: CASRFEAAGENSPLHF. Written as DNA, the CDR3 is TGTGCCAGTAGATTCGAGGCTGCAGGGGAAAATTCACCCCTCCACTTT.

This rearrangement joins TRBV15 to TRBJ2-2; TRBD1 aligns across 10 bases. Trimming removed 5 bases from V and 7 bases from J; junction bases left unmatched: 7. This CDR3 has 15 amino acids. Germline CDR1 reads LNHNV; CDR2 reads YYDKDF (reference sequence). The CDR3 sequence: CATSPRDRGGGELFF. The DNA for the CDR3 is TGTGCCACCAGCCCCCGGGACAGGGGAGGCGGGGAGCTGTTTTTT.

This clone was seen only once. The V gene is TRBV21-1, the J gene TRBJ1-2; the D call TRBD1 from the table was never checked on the DNA. TRBV21-1 is designated a pseudogene. The CDR3 is 17 residues long. The CDR3 spells CASSKGGWGHFNYGYTF. The CDR3 DNA follows: TGTGCCAGCAGCAAAGGGGGGTGGGGACACTTTAACTATGGCTACACCTTC.

The chain combines TRBV6-5 with TRBJ1-1; D remains ambiguous. The CDR3 spans 13 residues. Germline V gene sequence: CDR1 MNHEY, CDR2 SVGAGI. V dropped 7 bases and J dropped 0 bases, with 9 bases sitting between them. The CDR3 DNA follows: TGTGCCAGCACTAACGGAGTGAACACTGAAGCTTTCTTT. Translation: CASTNGVNTEAFF.

V usage is TRBV5-1 and J usage is TRBJ2-1, with 7 bases aligning to TRBD2. The CDR3 spans 15 residues. Germline CDR1 and CDR2: SGHRS and YFSETQ. V lost 3 bases to trimming and J lost 6 bases; unmatched junction nucleotides: 9. The CDR3 loop is CASSSAGVSVNEQFF. CDR3 nucleotides: TGCGCCAGCAGCTCCGCGGGAGTTTCGGTCAATGAGCAGTTCTTC.

This clone was detected once. The J gene is TRBJ2-3, the V gene TRBV9; D uncertain. The germline V and J ends were trimmed by 3 bases and 8 bases, with 16 bases remaining between them. Germline V lookup: CDR1 SGDLS, CDR2 YYNGEE. This CDR3 is 14 amino acids long. The CDR3 loop reads CASSAAITIGTQYF. As DNA, the CDR3 is TGTGCCAGCAGCGCGGCAATTACTATAGGTACGCAGTATTTT.

The V and J genes are TRBV5-1 and TRBJ2-1; 7 nucleotides agree with TRBD2. Trimming removed 4 bases from V and 7 bases from J; junction bases left unmatched: 11. Germline V gene lookup returns CDR1 SGHRS and CDR2 YFSETQ. This CDR3 spans 15 amino acids. CDR3 nucleotide sequence: TGCGCCAGCAGCCGAGAGGCGGGGGTCCGGAATGAGCAGTTCTTC. Translated: CASSREAGVRNEQFF.

DNA of the CDR3: TGTGCCAGCAGCAGACGGACAGGTCCTAAGGTAACTGAAGCTTTCTTT. Its protein is CASSRRTGPKVTEAFF. The V gene is TRBV27, the J gene TRBJ1-1, with TRBD1 identical over 7 bases. J gave up 5 bases and V 6 bases, and 15 bases lay outside the gene matches. The CDR3 totals 16 residues. Germline V CDR1 and CDR2: MNHEY, SMNVEV (reference sequence).

V and J are TRBV6-5 and TRBJ1-1; weak D call: TRBD1 (6 bases). The CDR3 extends over 13 amino acids. V lost 5 bases and J 1 base, leaving 8 bases between the germline ends. CDR1 and CDR2 (germline): MNHEY, SVGAGI. DNA of the CDR3: TGTGCCAGCAGTCAGGGGCGGAACACTGAAGCTTTCTTT. Translated, it gives CASSQGRNTEAFF.

The chain uses TRBV6-2 or TRBV6-3 and TRBJ2-7; 13 bases align to TRBD2. J lost 5 bases, V lost 6 bases, and 13 bases had no gene match. The CDR3 length is 17 residues. Germline V gene lookup returns CDR1 MNHEY and CDR2 SVGEGT. CDR3 region: CASSPHRTSGRSDEQYF. The CDR3 bases are TGTGCCAGCAGCCCCCATCGGACTAGCGGGAGATCGGACGAGCAGTACTTC.

The V call is TRBV6-5, the J call TRBJ1-5; 8 positions agree with TRBD1. Germline CDR1 is MNHEY and CDR2 is SVGAGI. The CDR3 has 14 amino acids. The V gene end was trimmed by 8 bases and the J gene end by 5 bases; junction bases not matched to a gene: 8. Here the CDR3 DNA reads TGTGCCAGCTTACTTCCAGGGGGCTATCAGCCCCAGCATTTT. This gives the protein CASLLPGGYQPQHF.

The rearrangement uses TRBV11-3 and TRBJ2-2, with 8 bases matching TRBD2. Germline values: CDR1 SGHNT, CDR2 YENEEA. V shed 5 bases and J 4 bases; nucleotides not matched to a gene: 9. CDR3 length: 16 residues. The CDR3 sequence is CASSPLAGRVTGELFF. The CDR3 DNA is TGTGCCAGCAGCCCCTTAGCGGGGAGAGTCACCGGGGAGCTGTTTTTT.

V usage is TRBV10-3 and J usage is TRBJ2-3; 7 bases are a match to TRBD2. Trimming cost V 4 bases and J 1 base; bases outside gene matches: 2. The CDR3 loop spans 14 amino acids. Germline CDR1 and CDR2: ENHRY and SYGVKD. CDR3 coding DNA: TGTGCCATCAGTGTTGCGGGGGGCACAGATACGCAGTATTTT. This translates into CAISVAGGTDTQYF.

The chain combines TRBV14 with TRBJ2-7, with D possibly matching TRBD2 (6 bases). The CDR3 runs to 14 residues. V dropped 4 bases and J dropped 7 bases, with 17 bases sitting between them. CDR1 is SGHDN and CDR2 is FVKESK in the germline V gene. The CDR3 loop reads CASSPRLEGSEQYF. CDR3 DNA sequence: TGTGCCAGCAGCCCCCGACTAGAAGGTAGTGAGCAGTACTTC.

V usage is TRBV2 and J usage is TRBJ1-4; the D is unclear. Germline assignment: CDR1 SNHLY and CDR2 FYNNEI. V lost 6 bases and J 6 bases, leaving 14 bases between the germline ends. This CDR3 region has 14 residues. The chain's CDR3 is CASRGRRGDEKLFF. CDR3 sequence (DNA): TGTGCCAGCAGGGGCCGGCGGGGAGATGAAAAACTGTTTTTT.

The CDR3 DNA follows: TGCGCCAGCAGCTCACTAGCGGGGGGTAGCACAGATACGCAGTATTTT. It encodes CASSSLAGGSTDTQYF. This rearrangement joins TRBV5-1 to TRBJ2-3, with 12 bases matching TRBD2. This CDR3 spans 16 amino acids. Germline loops: CDR1 SGHRS, CDR2 YFSETQ. V lost 3 bases, J lost 0 bases, and 2 bases stayed unmatched.

This chain links TRBV21-1 with TRBJ2-7; the table gives TRBD2 as D, unverified against the DNA. TRBV21-1 is a known pseudogene. The CDR3 loop spans 17 amino acids. DNA of the CDR3: TGTGCCAGCACCACGCGCTTCCTTACTAGGAAATCCTACGAGCAGTACTTC. Translation: CASTTRFLTRKSYEQYF.

The chain is built from TRBV15 and TRBJ1-5; tentative D call: TRBD1 (6 bases). This CDR3 has 15 residues. The germline V gene encodes CDR1 LNHNV and CDR2 YYDKDF (reference sequence). Trimming removed 0 bases from V and 10 bases from J, with 16 bases in between. The CDR3: CATSRDPIGGGPQHF. CDR3 DNA sequence: TGTGCCACCAGCAGAGATCCCATAGGGGGTGGCCCCCAGCATTTT.

V gene TRBV7-8 combines with J gene TRBJ2-7, with a weak D call TRBD1 (7 bases). Per the germline V gene, CDR1 is SGHVS and CDR2 is FQNEAQ. The CDR3 consists of 15 residues. Trimming took off 5 bases at V and 0 bases at J, with 14 bases between the two ends. The CDR3 here is CASSIQGGSSYEQYF. CDR3 nucleotide sequence: TGTGCCAGCAGCATCCAGGGGGGCAGCTCCTACGAGCAGTACTTC.

The chain combines TRBV25-1 with TRBJ1-1; 7 bases agree with TRBD1. This CDR3 region has 14 residues. V was pared by 4 bases and J by 2 bases, with 4 bases of the junction left unmatched. In germline, CDR1 is MGHDK, CDR2 SYGVNS. The DNA of the CDR3 is TGTGCCAGCAGTGGTCGGACAGGCAACACTGAAGCTTTCTTT. Translating it yields CASSGRTGNTEAFF.